The present entry profiles one T cell receptor beta chain with its context. Its specificity is unknown. In the PCR, 60 Vbeta and 13 Jbeta primers were used. Assay used: immunoSEQ multiplex PCR; TCRdb lists only in-frame clones, some missing. The sample holds more than 150,000 clones; about 90% are singletons and the top ten take about 0.24%. The data derive from a study of cytomegalovirus exposure and HLA in healthy donors. Trimming at V came to 8 bases and at J to 5 bases, leaving 11 bases not matched to a gene. The CDR3 has 14 residues. Broader study findings: A prior analysis recorded that most TCR beta V segments were productive about 87% or about 30% of the time. Sequencing had likely introduced a cluster of highly shared sequence variants as an artifact. Fewer N-insertions than the roughly 600-donor mean were reportedly shown by an Asian-associated ancestry cluster in a later analysis. As was reported, the HLA-A and HLA-B alleles of most subjects were accurately predicted from TCR beta sequences.

The clonotype comes from a girl in the first two years of life in good health and CMV-seronegative. Sequences were obtained from PBMCs. The V call is TRBV6-7, the J call TRBJ1-2; 7 bases map to TRBD1. TRBV6-7 is recorded as an ORF, its role being uncertain. CDR3 DNA: TGTGCCAGCCGAATGAACAGGGGTCGGTATGGCTACACCTTC. As protein: CASRMNRGRYGYTF.